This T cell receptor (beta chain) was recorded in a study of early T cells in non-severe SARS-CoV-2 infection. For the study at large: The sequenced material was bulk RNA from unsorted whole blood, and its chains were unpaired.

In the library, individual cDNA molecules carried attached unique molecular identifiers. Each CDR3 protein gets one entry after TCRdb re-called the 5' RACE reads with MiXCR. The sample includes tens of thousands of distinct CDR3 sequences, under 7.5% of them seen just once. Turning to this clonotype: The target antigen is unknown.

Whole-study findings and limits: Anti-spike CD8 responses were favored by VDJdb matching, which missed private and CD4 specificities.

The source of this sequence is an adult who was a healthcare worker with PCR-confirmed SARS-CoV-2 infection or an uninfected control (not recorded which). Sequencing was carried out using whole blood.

As DNA, the CDR3 is TGTGCCAGCAGTGAAGAAAAGGGGTCAGGGGCTGGCACTGAAGCTTTCTTT. Its translation: CASSEEKGSGAGTEAFF. The rearrangement links TRBV6-1 to TRBJ1-1, with D perhaps matching TRBD1 (6 bases). V lost 1 base, J lost 4 bases, and 19 bases lay in between. This CDR3 is built from 17 residues. Per the germline V gene, CDR1 is MNHNS and CDR2 is SASEGT.